Listed below are T cell receptor beta chains from one sample, sequenced in a study of shared clonotypes between healthy human individuals. TCRdb's table, derived via immunoSEQ multiplex PCR, lists solely in-frame clones and lacks some. Of 500,000 to 700,000 clones listed, 85% to 95% were seen once; the top ten hold approximately 0.11%. The sequenced sample was naive CD8+ T cells sorted from blood. The receptors here all came from a woman younger than 45 in good health. Each CDR3 is given with its conserved first and last residue. Fields, in order: J gene, clone size, D gene, CDR3 length, V gene, CDR3 DNA, CDR3 protein. D genes are given only for firm matches. Size tells how often a clone was seen (once, few, many) or the class of an expanded clone, and some rows leave it out.

TRBJ1-5 few - 12 TRBV28 TGTGCCAGCAGTTATAGCAATCAGCCCCAGCATTTT CASSYSNQPQHF
TRBJ1-5 - - 12 TRBV19 TGTGCCTGCGGCAGGGACAATCAGCCCCAGCATTTT CACGRDNQPQHF
TRBJ1-5 - - 13 TRBV27 TGTGCCAGCAGTCGGCAGGGAGATCAGCCCCAGCATTTT CASSRQGDQPQHF
TRBJ1-5 few - 11 TRBV20-1 TGCAGTGCTAGAGATGATCAGCCCCAGCATTTT CSARDDQPQHF
TRBJ2-7 - TRBD2 16 TRBV27 TGTGCCAGCAGTTTGGAGTGGACTAGCGGGACTTACGAGCAGTACTTC CASSLEWTSGTYEQYF
TRBJ2-7 - - 13 TRBV25-1 TGTGCCAGCAGTAGCACAGGCAACTACGAGCAGTACTTC CASSSTGNYEQYF
TRBJ2-5 - TRBD2 15 TRBV4-1 TGCGCCAGCAGCCGAATCGGGACTAGTGGGGAGACCCAGTACTTC CASSRIGTSGETQYF
TRBJ2-3 - - 15 TRBV2 TGTGCCAGCAGTGAACGGGGCCTCGGCACAGATACGCAGTATTTT CASSERGLGTDTQYF
TRBJ2-7 - - 13 TRBV7-3 TGTGCCAGCAGCTCCCCGACAAGCTACGAGCAGTACTTC CASSSPTSYEQYF
TRBJ1-1 - - 15 TRBV5-6 TGTGCCAGCAGCTTGTTCGGGGAAGGGGACACTGAAGCTTTCTTT CASSLFGEGDTEAFF
TRBJ1-2 - TRBD1 15 TRBV6-1 TGTGCCAGCAGTGACCTCTCGACAGGGCGCTATGGCTACACCTTC CASSDLSTGRYGYTF
TRBJ1-1 - - 14 TRBV7-6 TGTGCCAGCAGCCTAGACGTGGTGGACACTGAAGCTTTCTTT CASSLDVVDTEAFF
TRBJ1-5 - TRBD1 15 TRBV28 TGTGCCAGCAATCCAGGGTTGGGACAGGGTCAGCCCCAGCATTTT CASNPGLGQGQPQHF
TRBJ2-7 - - 16 TRBV28 TGTGCCAGCAGTCCCAACCTAGCTGGGAGTTACTACGAGCAGTACTTC CASSPNLAGSYYEQYF
TRBJ2-7 - - 12 TRBV6-6 TGTGCCAGCAGTTACTCTTTCTACGAGCAGTACTTC CASSYSFYEQYF
TRBJ2-7 - - 14 TRBV7-8 TGTGCCAGCAGCTTACGACAAGCCCTCTACGAGCAGTACTTC CASSLRQALYEQYF
TRBJ1-1 - - 13 TRBV27 TGTGCCAGCAGTTTTGCATCCCACACTGAAGCTTTCTTT CASSFASHTEAFF
TRBJ2-1 - - 15 TRBV5-3 TGTGCCAGAAGCCAGCGGAGGATACCCTACAATGAGCAGTTCTTC CARSQRRIPYNEQFF
TRBJ1-1 - - 14 TRBV11-2 TGTGCCAGCAGCTTAGATCCCGGGGCTTTTGAAGCTTTCTTT CASSLDPGAFEAFF
TRBJ2-2 - TRBD1 17 TRBV5-1 TGCGCCAGCAGCTTAACCGGGACAGGGGGTTACACCGGGGAGCTGTTTTTT CASSLTGTGGYTGELFF
TRBJ2-3 - - 14 TRBV7-8 TGTGCCAGCAGCTTAGAGGACAGCACAGATACGCAGTATTTT CASSLEDSTDTQYF
TRBJ2-1 - TRBD2 14 TRBV27 TGTGCCAGCAGCACTAGCGGGTCCTACAATGAGCAGTTCTTC CASSTSGSYNEQFF
TRBJ1-2 - - 11 TRBV4-1 TGCGCCAGCAGCCTAGGCTATGGCTACACCTTC CASSLGYGYTF
TRBJ2-7 - TRBD1 16 TRBV7-9 TGTGCCAGCAGCATGGGGGAAGGACAGGGGATCTACGAGCAGTACTTC CASSMGEGQGIYEQYF
TRBJ1-5 - TRBD1 15 TRBV7-9 TGTGCCAGCAGCCCGCAGGGGGCTGGCAATCAGCCCCAGCATTTT CASSPQGAGNQPQHF
TRBJ2-3 - - 15 TRBV28 TGTGCCAGCAGTTTGACCAGGGGGGAAACAGATACGCAGTATTTT CASSLTRGETDTQYF
TRBJ2-7 - TRBD2 13 TRBV11-2 TGTGCCAGCAGCTTTGCGGGAGACTACGAGCAGTACTTC CASSFAGDYEQYF
TRBJ2-7 - TRBD1 15 TRBV11-2 TGTGCCAGCAGCCTAGCCCCGGGACAGTACTACGAGCAGTACTTC CASSLAPGQYYEQYF